This TCR beta chain came from a study of long-term antiretroviral therapy in people with HIV (dated 2022 in TCRdb). Regarding the complete study: Collection of the earliest samples took place about a decade ahead of the 2015 WHO recommendation for immediate ART, at a time when ART was typically delayed until CD4 counts fell. No cross-contamination during QIAcube processing turned up in test extractions that ran a monoclonal T-cell line alongside 33 polyclonal samples. A retrospective serial study tested whether changes in peripheral blood TRB repertoire composition and diversity were associated with ART initiation and durable HIV suppression. The cohort contributed over 150 cryopreserved PBMC samples from under 35 adults with confirmed HIV infection, collected serially over a mean of roughly 6 years (range 1-12). Of the approximately 30 participants with HIV, 10 to 11 were female. The investigation overall reported the following: Narrower CDR3 length ranges were observed in HIV repertoires than in controls, and an antigen-experienced repertoire with only a slight naive shift after ART was suggested by the network structure. Starting ART was linked to a significant rise in TRB diversity, yet even after long-term ART the diversity remained significantly lower than in transplant donor controls. Because cell numbers in pre-ART samples were limited, unsorted PBMC were profiled instead of sorted CD4+ and CD8+ T cells. Inferences about post-ART repertoire changes were limited because no data were available on ART adherence, viral resistance or therapy changes. The repertoire was dominated across all time points by expanded TRB clones identified before ART initiation, although this dominance was seen to fluctuate and to decrease in many PLHIV after ART. The samples span the years 2004 to 2017, and the ART regimens used may be less effective than current regimens. Owing to limited PBMC availability, only the TCR beta chain was sequenced, without alpha chain pairing.

Taken from the germline V gene, the CDR1 and CDR2 loops are LGHNT and FRNRAP. The trim is 5 bases for V and 3 bases for J, with a gap of 23 bases between the germline ends. The cysteine opens and the phenylalanine closes a CDR3 of 17 amino acids. Only CDR3 DNA is held: 51 bases, read in frame from base 1. The immunoSEQ hsTCRB v3.0 assay was used at survey level resolution to sequence the TRB variable region. A depth of 40,000-50,000 T-cell genomes per sample was targeted for TRB sequencing. TRB libraries were pooled and sequenced on an Illumina MiSeq using a v3 150-cycle kit. In the paper's pipeline: Analysis of repertoires was carried out in R inside a reproducible Nextflow workflow spanning QC, data transformation and analysis. LymphoSeq2, an R package for AIRR-Seq data exploration, was used to implement custom analyses. A handful of samples that produced fewer than 5000 total TRB sequences were removed, so some 190 HIV repertoires were analyzed. Of the 188 retained HIV repertoires, under 65 were collected before and 120 to 130 after ART initiation. Each repertoire was downsampled to 5000 TRB nucleotide sequences, and summary statistics were averaged across 100 downsampling iterations. TRB sequences were retained for analysis only if CDR3 regions of at least seven amino acids were present. Diversity was assessed using a clonality score derived from Shannon entropy and using the Gini coefficient. Repertoire networks linked the top 5000 CDR3 amino acid sequences whenever two sequences differed by an edit distance of one. GLIPH2 predicted antigen specificity groups and MHC restriction for TRB CDR3 amino acid sequences. CDR3 amino acid sequences were matched against VDJdb and McPAS-TCR to flag known CMV, EBV, HIV or tissue antigen associations. Pre-ART, post-ART and control groups were compared with Wilcoxon signed-rank tests and Holm-Bonferroni correction. The table comes from immuneACCESS by way of TCRdb, which keeps in-frame sequences with V and J called. Part of the clones is missing from these tables; in studies checked, under half for an unresolved V gene and the rest for unknown reasons. V and J calls and clone size are as listed in that table; D and trimming were resolved from the DNA. This sample gives fewer than 25,000 clones in total; 85% to 95% of them show up just once. The ten top clones hold less than 2.5% of the sample.

To be included, a participant needed at least one PBMC sample from before ART initiation plus at least two post-ART samples. Every participant with HIV received treatment in the United States of America. Cryopreserved samples of about 0.9-11 million PBMC were thawed and washed before DNA extraction. At the time of the earliest PBMC sample, participants with HIV were aged between about 20 and 55 years. PBMC samples from each participant spanned 1-4 timepoints before ART initiation and 2-8 timepoints after ART initiation, with a median of 7 samples. Serial HIV viral load, CD4+ T-cell count, ART history and demographic data were obtained for every participant. A Qiagen kit on a QIAcube was used to extract genomic DNA from unsorted PBMC, with samples processed in batches of 12. Details on this clone: It lacks a known antigen. Within one base of it there is no much larger clone, and no base qualities were kept.

Recombination joined TRBV12-5 with TRBJ2-7; 5 matching bases give a weak D call of TRBD1. The source is a woman in her 50s with HIV. The sequencing here drew on unsorted PBMCs, taken roughly 5 years after starting antiretroviral therapy. The CDR3: CASGPFGTGPYFYEQYF. At the DNA level, the sequence is TGTGCTAGTGGTCCTTTTGGAACAGGACCATATTTCTACGAGCAGTACTTC. The CDR3 plus the reference TRBV12-5 and TRBJ2-7 genes for the other parts give the full variable domain: DARVTQTPRHKVTEMGQEVTMRCQPILGHNTVFWYRQTMMQGLELLAYFRNRAPLDDSGMPKDRFSAEMPDATLATLKIQPSEPRDSAVYFCASGPFGTGPYFYEQYFGPGTRLTVT.